The 15 T cell receptor beta chains listed next were all sequenced from one sample in a study of human T cells and chemical hapten exposure. TCRdb re-called the 5' RACE reads with MiXCR, one entry per CDR3 protein. The sample shows 110,000 or so distinct CDR3 sequences, approximately 20% of them seen only once. The study extracted total RNA from unfractionated whole blood. The receptors stem from a human donor in good health.

This clonotype turned up a few times. This chain connects TRBV7-3 to TRBJ1-6; D is unresolved. Germline values: CDR1 SGHTA, CDR2 FQGTGA. Trimming left V 5 bases short and J 2 bases short, with 13 bases between. The CDR3 totals 16 residues. The CDR3: CASSQDLSPYNSPLHF. CDR3 in DNA: TGTGCCAGCAGCCAGGACCTTAGTCCCTATAATTCACCCCTCCACTTT.

The V gene is TRBV9, the J gene TRBJ1-5; D is ambiguous. The CDR3 totals 19 residues. Deletions cut 1 base from V and 3 bases from J, with 23 bases between. Germline V gene data show CDR1 as SGDLS and CDR2 as YYNGEE. This chain's CDR3 is CASSVFKMEAGPLNQPQHF. The CDR3, as DNA: TGTGCCAGCAGCGTATTCAAAATGGAAGCAGGCCCTCTCAATCAGCCCCAGCATTTT. Using reference TRBV9 and TRBJ1-5 for the parts outside the CDR3, the full variable domain is DSGVTQTPKHLITATGQRVTLRCSPRSGDLSVYWYQQSLDQGLQFLIQYYNGEERAKGNILERFSAQQFPDLHSELNLSSLELGDSALYFCASSVFKMEAGPLNQPQHFGDGTRLSIL.

This chain connects TRBV29-1 to TRBJ2-1; 7 nucleotides agree with TRBD2. This CDR3 has 16 residues. J lost 4 bases, V lost 6 bases, and 15 bases had no gene match. CDR1 SQVTM and CDR2 ANQGSEA come from the germline V gene. The chain's CDR3 is CSVVVRGGTRYNEQFF. CDR3 coding DNA: TGCAGCGTCGTTGTCCGCGGGGGAACCCGGTACAATGAGCAGTTCTTC.

The chain joins TRBV28 to TRBJ1-1; D remains unclear. Germline CDR1 reads MDHEN; CDR2 reads SYDVKM. Between the trimmed V and J ends, which lost 2 bases and 1 base, there was a span of 8 bases. The CDR3 consists of 14 residues. CDR3 nucleotide sequence: TGTGCCAGCAGTTTAAAGTCACGGAACACTGAAGCTTTCTTT. This gives the protein CASSLKSRNTEAFF.

This clonotype was detected a few times. V usage is TRBV24-1 and J usage is TRBJ2-1, with 9 bases lining up with TRBD1. The V segment lost 4 bases and the J segment 0 bases; nucleotides outside the gene matches: 6. The CDR3 covers 17 residues. The germline CDR1 and CDR2 sequences are KGHDR and SFDVKD. The chain's CDR3 is CATSEPGQGSSYNEQFF. The CDR3 DNA is TGTGCCACCAGTGAACCGGGACAGGGAAGCTCCTACAATGAGCAGTTCTTC.

This clonotype was seen more than once but under ten times. The V gene is TRBV6-5, the J gene TRBJ1-6, with D possibly TRBD1 on 5 matching bases. Germline values: CDR1 MNHEY, CDR2 SVGAGI. V was clipped by 2 bases and J by 14 bases, with 19 bases between them. The CDR3 has 15 residues. The CDR3: CASSYAAGPRVALHF. For the CDR3, the DNA is TGTGCCAGCAGTTACGCCGCGGGACCTAGGGTGGCCCTCCACTTT.

The rearrangement links TRBV6-5 to TRBJ2-3; 7 bases map to TRBD2. V shed 2 bases, J shed 2 bases, and the junction held 1 base outside the gene matches. The CDR3 contains 14 residues. Germline V gene lookup returns CDR1 MNHEY and CDR2 SVGAGI. DNA for the CDR3: TGTGCCAGCAGTTACGGGAGGGCCACAGATACGCAGTATTTT. Its translation is CASSYGRATDTQYF.

This clonotype was counted between two and nine times. The chain recombines TRBV20-1 with TRBJ2-3, with D perhaps matching TRBD2 (5 bases). Germline-derived CDR1 and CDR2 are DFQATT and SNEGSKA (reference sequence). This CDR3 is built from 15 residues. Deletions cut 0 bases from V and 1 base from J, with 11 bases between. CDR3 DNA: TGCAGTGCTAGAGAAGCGGCCCGTCGCACAGATACGCAGTATTTT. This sequence encodes CSAREAARRTDTQYF.

V and J are TRBV27 and TRBJ2-6; D gene ambiguous. The CDR3 is made up of 14 amino acids. Germline-derived CDR1 and CDR2 are MNHEY and SMNVEV (reference sequence). V gave up 10 bases and J gave up 2 bases, with 12 bases separating them. CDR3 in DNA: TGTGCCACGAAGAAGGAAACTGGGGCCAACGTCCTGACTTTC. Its protein product is CATKKETGANVLTF.

The V and J genes are TRBV18 and TRBJ2-1, with D perhaps matching TRBD2 (5 bases). V was cut by 5 bases and J by 7 bases, with 12 bases left in between. Germline-derived CDR1 and CDR2 are KGHSH and LQKENI. The CDR3 is 13 residues long. DNA for the CDR3: TGTGCCAGCTCAGGAGGTCGGGGAAATGAGCAGTTCTTC. Translating gives CASSGGRGNEQFF.

The gene calls are TRBV3-1 and TRBJ2-2; D remains unclear. Trimming removed 6 bases from V and 4 bases from J, with 9 bases in between. The CDR3 sequence is 13 residues long. Germline CDR1 is LGHDT and CDR2 is YNNKEL (reference sequence). DNA for the CDR3: TGTGCCAGCAGGGTAGCTCCCACCGGGGAGCTGTTTTTT. Its translation: CASRVAPTGELFF.

This chain uses TRBV13 with TRBJ2-3, with 11 bases that match TRBD2. This CDR3 is built from 20 residues. Germline CDR1 and CDR2: PRHDT and FYEKMQ (reference sequence). Trimming removed 5 bases from V and 3 bases from J; junction bases left unmatched: 19. The CDR3 DNA is TGTGCCAGCAGCCCCAGGGGGCTCGGACTAGCGGGCTTCCGGACAGATACGCAGTATTTT. As protein: CASSPRGLGLAGFRTDTQYF.

The rearrangement links TRBV23-1 to TRBJ1-1; the D gene is possibly TRBD1 (5 bases). TRBV23-1 is classed as an ORF, of uncertain function. V was cut by 7 bases and J by 9 bases, with 21 bases left in between. The CDR3 is made up of 14 amino acids. The CDR3 is CASIFGGGARKAFF. The CDR3 DNA reads TGCGCCAGCATCTTTGGGGGAGGGGCGAGGAAAGCTTTCTTT.

This clonotype has a single count. One end of the junction varies from germline; a read error may be responsible. DNA for the CDR3: TGTGCTAGCAGCCGAGCGGGAGGGCCAGAGACCCAGTACTTC. This codes for CASSRAGGPETQYF. The rearrangement uses TRBV7-7 and TRBJ2-5; the match to TRBD2 covers 10 bases. CDR1 is SSHAT, CDR2 FNYEAQ, per germline (reference sequence). This CDR3 is built from 14 residues.

The CDR3 here is CASSSARGYTEAFF. The CDR3 nucleotides are TGTGCCAGCAGCTCGGCAAGAGGGTACACTGAAGCTTTCTTT. This sequence joins TRBV5-8 and TRBJ1-1; D is unresolved. CDR1 and CDR2 (germline): SGHTS, YDEGEE. The CDR3 runs 14 residues. Between the trimmed V and J ends, which lost 3 bases and 3 bases, there was a span of 12 bases. Full variable domain (outside the CDR3, taken from reference TRBV5-8 and TRBJ1-1): EAGVTQSPTHLIKTRGQQATLRCSPISGHTSVYWYQQALGLGLQFLLWYDEGEERNRGNFPPRFSGRQFPNYSSELNVNALELEDSALYLCASSSARGYTEAFFGQGTRLTVV.